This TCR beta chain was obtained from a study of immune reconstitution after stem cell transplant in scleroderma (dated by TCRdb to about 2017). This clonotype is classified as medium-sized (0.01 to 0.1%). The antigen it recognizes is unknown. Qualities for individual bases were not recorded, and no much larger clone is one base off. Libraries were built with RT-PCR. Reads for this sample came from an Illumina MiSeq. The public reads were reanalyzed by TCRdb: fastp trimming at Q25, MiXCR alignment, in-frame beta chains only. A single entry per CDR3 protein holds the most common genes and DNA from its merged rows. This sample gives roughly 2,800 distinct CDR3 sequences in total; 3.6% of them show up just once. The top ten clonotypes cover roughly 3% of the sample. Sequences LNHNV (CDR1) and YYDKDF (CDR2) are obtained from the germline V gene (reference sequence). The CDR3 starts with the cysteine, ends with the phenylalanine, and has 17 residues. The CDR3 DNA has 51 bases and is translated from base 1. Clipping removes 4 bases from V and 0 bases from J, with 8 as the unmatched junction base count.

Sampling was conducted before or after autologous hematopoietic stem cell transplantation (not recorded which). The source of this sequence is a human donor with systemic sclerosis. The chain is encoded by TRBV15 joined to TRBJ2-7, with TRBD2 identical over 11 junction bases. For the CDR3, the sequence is CATSILAGVGSSYEQYF. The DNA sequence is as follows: TGTGCCACCAGCATACTAGCGGGAGTAGGGAGCTCCTACGAGCAGTACTTC.